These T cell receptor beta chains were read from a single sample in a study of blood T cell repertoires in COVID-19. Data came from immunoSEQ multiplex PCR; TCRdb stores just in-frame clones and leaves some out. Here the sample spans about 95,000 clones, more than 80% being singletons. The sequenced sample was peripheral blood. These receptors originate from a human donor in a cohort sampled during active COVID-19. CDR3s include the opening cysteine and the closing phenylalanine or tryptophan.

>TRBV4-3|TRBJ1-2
CASSQVRQGADGYTF
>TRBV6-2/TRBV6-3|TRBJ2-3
CASSYAGTSTDTQYF
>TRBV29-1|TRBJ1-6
CSVGGQANSPLHF
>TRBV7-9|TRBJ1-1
CASTLTGDLNTEAFF
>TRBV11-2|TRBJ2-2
CASSRGTAGELFF
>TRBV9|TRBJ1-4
CASSVAGQGHEKLFF
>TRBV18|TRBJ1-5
CASSGQGNQPQHF
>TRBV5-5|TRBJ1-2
CASSLGTYYGYTF
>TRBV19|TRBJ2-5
CASSIEASGSFETQYF
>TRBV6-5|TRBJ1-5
CASSSGQGRTEPQHF
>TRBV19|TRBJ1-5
CASSIVPGQLGSNQPQHF
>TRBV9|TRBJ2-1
CASSNGNSGPYNEQFF
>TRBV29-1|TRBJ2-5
CSVAGTGLETQYF
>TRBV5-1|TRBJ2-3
CASRGLAGGRTDTQYF
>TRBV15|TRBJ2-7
CATSRDTGSYEQYF
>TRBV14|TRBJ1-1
CASSPMNTEAFF
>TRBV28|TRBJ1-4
CASLRGTAPTNEKLFF
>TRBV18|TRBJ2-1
CASSPDTGTGGLRNEQFF
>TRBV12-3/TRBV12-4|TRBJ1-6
CASSLGGPLHF
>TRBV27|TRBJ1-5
CASSLYPWTGVGSNQPQHF
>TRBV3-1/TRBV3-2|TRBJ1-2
CASSHSDRGPGGYTF
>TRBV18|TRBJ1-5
CASSPYLLGGRNQPQHF
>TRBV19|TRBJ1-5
CASSIGPGPGPLSNQPQHF
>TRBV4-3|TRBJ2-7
CASSQWDSSYEQYF
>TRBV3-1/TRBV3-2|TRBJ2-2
CASSHGGSGRGELFF
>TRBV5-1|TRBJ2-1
CASSLGGTTLHEQFF
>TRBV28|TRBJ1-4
CASSPHLGTTNEKLFF
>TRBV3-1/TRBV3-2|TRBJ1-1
CASTGSTAAFF
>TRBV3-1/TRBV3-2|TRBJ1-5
CASSQSARENQPQHF
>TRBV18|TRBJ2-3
CASSSAGGNTDTQYF
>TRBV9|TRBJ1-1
CASSVHRGPNTEAFF
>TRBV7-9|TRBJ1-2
CASSTGQGGNYGYTF
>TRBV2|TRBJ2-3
CASKAGGGTDTQYF
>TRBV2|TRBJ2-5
CASSTNRGSQETQYF
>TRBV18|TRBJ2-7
CASSLNLDRGHIGEQYF
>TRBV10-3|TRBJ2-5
CAISTPERRQETQYF
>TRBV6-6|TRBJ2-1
CASSGQIHSYNEQFF